This T cell receptor beta chain was recorded in a study of cytomegalovirus exposure and HLA in healthy donors. Primers: 60 Vbeta forward and 13 Jbeta reverse. Clones were read by immunoSEQ multiplex PCR, and TCRdb kept only the in-frame ones, dropping some. The data hold some 140,000 clones, with about 70% observed a single time. V lost 0 bases to trimming and J lost 5 bases, with 11 bases between them. This CDR3 is built from 14 residues. Germline values: CDR1 SGHTA, CDR2 FQGTGA. The sample comprised PBMCs. This receptor was identified in a man aged 18 to 29 in good health and CMV-seronegative. The rearrangement joins TRBV7-3 to TRBJ2-7, with a tentative D call TRBD1 (6 bases). The CDR3 coding sequence is TGTGCCAGCAGCTTAACGGGACAATTTAACGAGCAGTACTTC. Translating it yields CASSLTGQFNEQYF. Full variable domain (rest looked up from reference TRBV7-3 and TRBJ2-7): GAGVSQTPSNKVTEKGKYVELRCDPISGHTALYWYRQSLGQGPEFLIYFQGTGAADDSGLPNDRFFAVRPEGSVSTLKIQRTERGDSAVYLCASSLTGQFNEQYFGPGTRLTVT.